These 11 T cell receptor beta chains share one sample of origin, sequenced in a study of blood T cell repertoires in COVID-19. The repertoire was sequenced with immunoSEQ multiplex PCR; TCRdb's copy has only in-frame clones and lacks some. The profile shows tens of thousands of clones, about 86% of them singletons. Sequencing was performed on peripheral blood. These receptors were taken from an elderly man with active COVID-19.

The J gene is TRBJ2-1, the V gene TRBV27, with 8 bases fitting TRBD2. V gave up 8 bases and J gave up 3 bases; unmatched junction bases: 12. The CDR3 covers 16 residues. Germline CDR1 and CDR2: MNHEY and SMNVEV (reference sequence). The CDR3 nucleotides are TGTGCCAGCTCGTCGGTAGGCGGGAGGAACTACAATGAGCAGTTCTTC. Encoded protein: CASSSVGGRNYNEQFF.

This chain joins TRBV7-2 and TRBJ2-3; maybe TRBD2 (5 bases). This CDR3 spans 14 amino acids. The V end was cut by 4 bases, the J end by 0 bases, with 8 bases between. Per germline, CDR1 SGHTA and CDR2 FQGNSA. The CDR3 spells CASSSWTSTDTQYF. The CDR3 DNA reads TGTGCCAGCAGCTCTTGGACTAGCACAGATACGCAGTATTTT. Variable domain in full (rest from reference TRBV7-2 and TRBJ2-3): GAGVSQSPSNKVTEKGKDVELRCDPISGHTALYWYRQSLGQGLEFLIYFQGNSAPDKSGLPSDRFSAERTGGSVSTLTIQRTQQEDSAVYLCASSSWTSTDTQYFGPGTRLTVL.

The chain couples TRBV28 to TRBJ1-5; TRBD1 might be the D (6 bases). Germline V gene data show CDR1 as MDHEN and CDR2 as SYDVKM. CDR3 size: 13 residues. V lost 6 bases and J lost 3, with 9 bases in between. CDR3 region: CASSRDNNQPQHF. The CDR3 DNA reads TGTGCCAGCAGCAGGGACAACAATCAGCCCCAGCATTTT.

This clone has just one count. This chain joins TRBV10-1 and TRBJ2-3; 8 nucleotides align to TRBD2. Germline-derived CDR1 and CDR2 are WNHNN and SYGVQD (reference sequence). The V gene end was trimmed by 3 bases and the J gene end by 1 base; junction bases not matched to a gene: 6. The CDR3 contains 16 residues. The CDR3 nucleotides are TGCGCCAGCAGTGAATCCGGGACTAGGGGCACAGATACGCAGTATTTT. This encodes CASSESGTRGTDTQYF.

This sequence joins TRBV9 and TRBJ1-1, with D hard to call. The CDR3 length is 15 residues. V was pared by 0 bases and J by 3 bases, with 12 bases between. Per germline, CDR1 SGDLS and CDR2 YYNGEE. The CDR3 loop is CASSVGELEYTEAFF. CDR3 nucleotide sequence: TGTGCCAGCAGCGTAGGAGAGTTGGAGTACACTGAAGCTTTCTTT.

The chain links TRBV2 to TRBJ2-7; D unclear. Trimming stripped 6 bases from V and 9 bases from J, with 12 bases between. Germline CDR1 and CDR2: SNHLY and FYNNEI. This CDR3 comprises 11 residues. The CDR3 protein is CASRRSGLQYF. CDR3 sequence (DNA): TGTGCCAGCAGGCGTTCGGGTCTGCAGTACTTC. Combining the CDR3 with reference TRBV2 and TRBJ2-7 gives the whole variable domain EPEVTQTPSHQVTQMGQEVILRCVPISNHLYFYWYRQILGQKVEFLVSFYNNEISEKSEIFDDQFSVERPDGSNFTLKIRSTKLEDSAMYFCASRRSGLQYFGPGTRLTVT.

The J gene is TRBJ1-4, the V gene TRBV5-1; perhaps TRBD1 as D (5 bases). The V gene lost 6 bases and the J gene lost 0 bases, with 12 bases spanning the gap. The CDR3 sequence is 15 residues long. Germline loops: CDR1 SGHRS, CDR2 YFSETQ. The CDR3 sequence: CASTATGATNEKLFF. The CDR3 nucleotides are TGCGCCAGCACAGCAACAGGAGCAACTAATGAAAAACTGTTTTTT.

This sequence joins TRBV6-5 and TRBJ1-2, with TRBD1 as a possible D gene (6 bases). The CDR3 length is 15 residues. Trimming shortened V by 6 bases and J by 2 bases, and 16 bases separated the two germline ends. Germline V gene data show CDR1 as MNHEY and CDR2 as SVGAGI. CDR3 nucleotide sequence: TGTGCCAGCAGCCGAAGACAGGAGACAAACTATGGCTACACCTTC. It codes for CASSRRQETNYGYTF.

The chain recombines TRBV6-2 or TRBV6-3 with TRBJ1-2, with a tentative D call TRBD1 (6 bases). CDR1 is MNHEY and CDR2 is SVGEGT in the germline V gene. This CDR3 has 13 residues. The V end was cut by 5 bases, the J end by 6 bases, with 13 bases between. CDR3 amino acids: CASSPQGSDGYTF. CDR3 nucleotide sequence: TGTGCCAGCAGTCCCCAGGGGTCGGATGGCTACACCTTC.

The chain employs TRBV11-2 and TRBJ2-2, with D tentatively TRBD1 (5 bases). Germline CDR1 and CDR2: SGHAT and FQNNGV. V gave up 2 bases and J gave up 4 bases, with 14 bases separating them. This CDR3 has 16 amino acids. The CDR3 is CASSLTGSVLTGELFF. The CDR3 DNA follows: TGTGCCAGCAGCTTAACAGGATCAGTCCTCACCGGGGAGCTGTTTTTT.

V and J are TRBV3-1 (or the pseudogene TRBV3-2) and TRBJ2-7, with 7 bases that match TRBD2. The CDR3 has 15 residues. Germline values: CDR1 LGHDT, CDR2 YNNKEL (reference sequence). After removal of 2 bases from V and 6 bases from J, the junction contained 10 bases not matched to a gene. The CDR3 spells CASSQLGGRAAEQYF. The CDR3 DNA reads TGTGCCAGCAGCCAACTGGGGGGGAGGGCCGCCGAGCAGTACTTC.